This T cell receptor beta chain was recovered during a study of T cell responses to AZD1222 COVID-19 vaccine. Findings and caveats of the study: A reported finding is that nearly half of spike-specific TCRs target unmutated variant regions.

The data were produced by immunoSEQ multiplex PCR, yet TCRdb's version contains in-frame clones alone and is incomplete. Of 150,000 to 200,000 clones in the sample, roughly nine tenths were seen once. The CDR3 extends over 12 amino acids. In germline, CDR1 is SGHDT, CDR2 YYEEEE. Trimming removed 7 bases from V and 9 bases from J, with 14 bases in between. To note about this clone: The target antigen is unknown.

The starting material was peripheral blood, obtained 28 days after the second AZD1222 dose. This sequence was found in an adult who received the AZD1222 COVID-19 vaccine. This sequence joins TRBV5-6 and TRBJ2-1; D is possibly TRBD1 (6 bases). The CDR3 region is CASGLLRGEQFF. DNA of the CDR3: TGTGCCAGCGGGCTTCTCAGGGGTGAGCAGTTCTTC. Based on the CDR3 plus reference TRBV5-6 and TRBJ2-1, the full variable domain is DAGVTQSPTHLIKTRGQQVTLRCSPKSGHDTVSWYQQALGQGPQFIFQYYEEEERQRGNFPDRFSGHQFPNYSSELNVNALLLGDSALYLCASGLLRGEQFFGPGTRLTVL.